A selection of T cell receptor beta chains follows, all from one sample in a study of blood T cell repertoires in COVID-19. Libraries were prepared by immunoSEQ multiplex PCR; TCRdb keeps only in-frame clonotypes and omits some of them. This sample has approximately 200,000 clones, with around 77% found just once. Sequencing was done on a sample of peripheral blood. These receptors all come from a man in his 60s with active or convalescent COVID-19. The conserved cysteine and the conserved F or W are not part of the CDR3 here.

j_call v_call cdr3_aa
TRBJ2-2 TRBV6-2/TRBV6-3 ASSRTGGVTGELF
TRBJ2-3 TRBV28 ASSPLGTGYGADTQY
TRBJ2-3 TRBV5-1 ASRRSGQGMDTQY
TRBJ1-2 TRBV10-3 AISEAAQTSGYT
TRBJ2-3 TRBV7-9 ATGYAYSSTDTQY
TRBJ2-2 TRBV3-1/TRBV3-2 ASSQEDRNTGELF
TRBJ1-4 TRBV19 ASIGDTNEKLF
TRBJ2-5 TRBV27 ASSFLGGGRETQY
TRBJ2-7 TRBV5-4 ASSSLRGGIHEQY
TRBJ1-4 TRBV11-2 ASSLRGQWNEKLF
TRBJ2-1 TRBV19 ASSPGHQTSSYNEQF
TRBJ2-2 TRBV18 ASSPGLASTGELF
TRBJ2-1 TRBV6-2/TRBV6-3 ASSVIGAQF
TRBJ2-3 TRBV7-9 ASSARQGESTDTQY
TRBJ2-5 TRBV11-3 ASSLGLAGNQETQY
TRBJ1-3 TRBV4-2 ASSQAQGRSGGNTIY
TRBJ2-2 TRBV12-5 ASGLGAGAPGELF
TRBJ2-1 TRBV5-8 ASSGTSGLSYNEQF
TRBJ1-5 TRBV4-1 ASSQETGLPLSNQPQH
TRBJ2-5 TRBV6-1 ASSEDRQLQETQY
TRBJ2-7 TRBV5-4 ASSLAPRAKEQY
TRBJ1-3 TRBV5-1 ASSSTGIGNTIY
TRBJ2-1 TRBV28 ASSFRNLGQF
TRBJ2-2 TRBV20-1 SASATSPNTGELF
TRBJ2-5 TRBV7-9 ASSSSPGLVIQTQY
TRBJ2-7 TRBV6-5 ASTTGTGGGEQY
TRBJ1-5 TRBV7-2 ASSFAEAVNQPQH
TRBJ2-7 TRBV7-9 ASSNPLDPGVYEQY
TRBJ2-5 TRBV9 ASSVSPGQGVASGQETQY
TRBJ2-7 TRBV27 ASSPQGLWSYEQY
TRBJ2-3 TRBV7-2 ASSPFGDTQY
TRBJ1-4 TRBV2 ASSERQGGVKLF
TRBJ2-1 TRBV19 ASPGAGHLNEQF
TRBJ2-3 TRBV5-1 ASSLAASGRDTQY
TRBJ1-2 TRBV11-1 ASSSTAGTAPYGYT
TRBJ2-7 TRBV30 AWSKGRENSYEQY
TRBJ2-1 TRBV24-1 ATAGGTSGTNEQF
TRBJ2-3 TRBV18 ASSLGTSGSTDTQY
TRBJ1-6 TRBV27 ASSLSSGFGSPLH
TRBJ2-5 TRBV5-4 ASSRKDREEAQY
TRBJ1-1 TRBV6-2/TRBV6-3 ASSYSGVRANTEAF
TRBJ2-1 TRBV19 ASSIVGQVSSYNEQF
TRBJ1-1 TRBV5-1 ASSLSGEAF
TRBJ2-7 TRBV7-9 ASSPWDSSYEQY
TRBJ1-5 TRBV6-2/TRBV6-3 ASSYRGRNQPQH
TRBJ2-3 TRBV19 ASSTWRGADTQY
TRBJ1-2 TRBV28 ASSLGRRWGPANYGYT
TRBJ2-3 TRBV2 ASSEGRIDTQY
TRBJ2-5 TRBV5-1 ASSLFDSMLTQY
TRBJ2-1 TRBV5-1 ASSLMVGEGNEQF
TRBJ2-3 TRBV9 ASSVGSGASTDTQY
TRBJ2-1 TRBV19 ASSNGLESSYNEQF
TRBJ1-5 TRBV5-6 ASSLGPTGLGQPQH
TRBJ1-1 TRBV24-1 ATRGGGGAF
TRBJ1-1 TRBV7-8 ASSQRQGGTEAF
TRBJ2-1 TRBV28 ASMASGYNEQF
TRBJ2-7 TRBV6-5 ASSHSSGTGDEQY
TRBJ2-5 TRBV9 ASSVGRESRVETQY
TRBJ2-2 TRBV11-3 ASSLAEGELF
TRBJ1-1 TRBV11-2 ASSEILMNTEAF